Below, 16 T cell receptor beta chains from the same sample are listed, as sequenced in a study of OX40 agonist ivuxolimab in advanced cancers. Libraries were prepared by immunoSEQ multiplex PCR; TCRdb keeps only in-frame clonotypes and omits some of them. The sample lists approximately 74,000 clones, about 85% occurring once. This specimen was CD4+ or CD8+ T cells sorted from blood, taken in a trial of the OX40 agonist ivuxolimab. These receptors came from an adult with an advanced solid tumor such as melanoma, head and neck, liver or kidney cancer.

This clone was seen a handful of times. The rearrangement links TRBV4-1 to TRBJ2-3; the match to TRBD2 covers 9 bases. The CDR3 length is 17 residues. Germline V gene lookup returns CDR1 MGHRA and CDR2 YSYEKL. V shed 1 base and J 6 bases; nucleotides not matched to a gene: 11. CDR3 in amino acids: CASSQGSGGPTWDTQYF. CDR3 DNA: TGCGCCAGCAGCCAAGGGAGCGGGGGGCCCACGTGGGATACGCAGTATTTT.

V and J are TRBV10-2 and TRBJ1-1, with D hard to call. The germline gives CDR1 WSHSY, CDR2 SAAADI. V gave up 7 bases and J gave up 6 bases, with 9 bases separating them. The CDR3 has 11 amino acids. CDR3 sequence reads: CASIKGSEAFF. The CDR3 bases are TGCGCCAGCATCAAGGGCTCTGAAGCTTTCTTT.

CDR3 in amino acids: CAWSAGGGIGDTQYF. In DNA form, the CDR3 reads TGTGCCTGGAGTGCGGGGGGCGGAATAGGGGATACGCAGTATTTT. The chain joins TRBV30 to TRBJ2-3, with a tentative D call TRBD2 (7 bases). From germline, CDR1 is GTSNPN and CDR2 SVGIG (reference sequence). The CDR3 covers 15 residues. Deletions cut 1 base from V and 6 bases from J, with 17 bases between.

This clone was found a few times. The chain couples TRBV30 to TRBJ1-1; D unresolved. CDR3 length: 14 amino acids. CDR1 and CDR2 from the germline V gene are GTSNPN and SVGIG (reference sequence). V lost 1 base, J lost 1 base, and 10 bases lay in between. As DNA, the CDR3 is TGTGCCTGGAGTGGACTCGGAAGGAACACTGAAGCTTTCTTT. Its protein is CAWSGLGRNTEAFF. Full variable domain (outside the CDR3, taken from reference TRBV30 and TRBJ1-1): SQTIHQWPATLVQPVGSPLSLECTVEGTSNPNLYWYRQAAGRGLQLLFYSVGIGQISSEVPQNLSASRPQDRQFILSSKKLLLSDSGFYLCAWSGLGRNTEAFFGQGTRLTVV.

As DNA, the CDR3 is TGTGCCAGCAGCTTTTACAGGGCAGGGACCGGGGAGCTGTTTTTT. This gives the protein CASSFYRAGTGELFF. The chain recombines TRBV13 with TRBJ2-2; perhaps TRBD1 as D (6 bases). Per the germline V gene, CDR1 is PRHDT and CDR2 is FYEKMQ (reference sequence). Deletions cut 3 bases from V and 5 bases from J, with 13 bases between. CDR3 length: 15 residues.

J is TRBJ2-1 and V is TRBV27, with TRBD2 matching 9 bases. CDR3 size: 16 residues. CDR1 is MNHEY, CDR2 SMNVEV, per germline (reference sequence). The trim removed 4 bases at V and 1 base at J, leaving 5 bases unmatched. CDR3 protein: CASSSLREGSYNEQFF. CDR3 DNA: TGTGCCAGCAGTTCTCTGCGGGAGGGATCCTACAATGAGCAGTTCTTC.

This chain links TRBV28 with TRBJ2-5; a weak D match, TRBD2 (7 bases). Germline-derived CDR1 and CDR2 are MDHEN and SYDVKM. The V gene lost 3 bases and the J gene lost 1 base, with 12 bases spanning the gap. The CDR3 has 15 residues. CDR3 bases: TGTGCCAGCAGTTTCCTGGGGGGGCTCCAAGAGACCCAGTACTTC. Residues: CASSFLGGLQETQYF.

CDR3 sequence (DNA): TGCGCCAGCAGCCCGGCGACTAGCGGGCTATCCTACAATGAGCAGTTCTTC. Its translation is CASSPATSGLSYNEQFF. J is TRBJ2-1 and V is TRBV5-1; 10 positions match TRBD2. The length of the CDR3 is 17 residues. The V gene end was trimmed by 4 bases and the J gene end by 1 base; junction bases not matched to a gene: 8. The germline V gene encodes CDR1 SGHRS and CDR2 YFSETQ.

V gene TRBV28 combines with J gene TRBJ2-3, with 9 positions matching TRBD1. CDR3 length: 15 residues. CDR1 is MDHEN, CDR2 SYDVKM, per germline. V shed 6 bases and J 6 bases; nucleotides not matched to a gene: 10. The CDR3 bases are TGTGCCAGCAGAACCGGGACAGGGCGGTCTGATACGCAGTATTTT. Translated, it gives CASRTGTGRSDTQYF.

V gene TRBV19 combines with J gene TRBJ2-7; 7 bases are a match to TRBD2. This CDR3 is 14 amino acids long. V lost 3 bases and J lost 3; bases outside the gene matches: 5. Germline V gives CDR1 LNHDA, CDR2 SQIVND (reference sequence). The CDR3 coding sequence is TGTGCCAGTAGTATCACATCGGGGGGCTACGAGCAGTACTTC. Its translation: CASSITSGGYEQYF.

This clone was recorded only once. This rearrangement joins TRBV20-1 to TRBJ2-5; D unresolved. V lost 0 bases and J 8 bases, leaving 7 bases between the germline ends. The CDR3 is 11 amino acids. CDR1 is DFQATT, CDR2 SNEGSKA, per germline (reference sequence). The CDR3 coding sequence is TGCAGTGCTAGAGATCTAAGAACCCAGTACTTC. It encodes CSARDLRTQYF.

This chain's CDR3 is CAWSVPDRVTGELFF. As DNA, the CDR3 is TGTGCCTGGAGCGTCCCGGACAGGGTGACCGGGGAGCTGTTTTTT. The chain combines TRBV30 with TRBJ2-2; the match to TRBD1 covers 8 bases. This CDR3 has 15 amino acids. Trimming cost V 3 bases and J 5 bases; bases outside gene matches: 8. Germline CDR1 and CDR2: GTSNPN and SVGIG (reference sequence).

This chain uses TRBV5-6 with TRBJ1-2; TRBD1 is a possible D gene (5 bases). Deletions cut 2 bases from V and 4 bases from J, with 15 bases between. Germline V gives CDR1 SGHDT, CDR2 YYEEEE. The CDR3 runs to 15 residues. CDR3 protein: CASSFEGTVIYGYTF. The CDR3 DNA reads as TGTGCCAGCAGCTTCGAAGGGACCGTGATCTATGGCTACACCTTC.

This chain links TRBV4-3 with TRBJ2-3; the D gene is possibly TRBD2 (5 bases). Per the germline V gene, CDR1 is LGHNA and CDR2 is YSLEER. The CDR3 is 17 amino acids. V was shortened by 0 bases and J by 2 bases, with 15 bases between the two germline ends. The chain's CDR3 is CASSQEKRRAATDTQYF. The CDR3, as DNA: TGCGCCAGCAGCCAAGAAAAGCGGAGAGCGGCCACAGATACGCAGTATTTT.

This chain uses TRBV5-1 with TRBJ2-5, with 10 nucleotides matching TRBD1. This CDR3 has 15 residues. Germline V gene lookup returns CDR1 SGHRS and CDR2 YFSETQ. V dropped 5 bases and J dropped 3; count of bases not matched to a gene: 7. CDR3 residues: CASRFTGTGEETQYF. In nucleotides, the CDR3 is TGCGCCAGCAGATTTACCGGGACAGGGGAAGAGACCCAGTACTTC.

The J gene is TRBJ2-2, the V gene TRBV7-9; no firm D call. V was pared by 1 base and J by 1 base, with 10 bases between. There are 16 residues in the CDR3. The germline CDR1 and CDR2 sequences are SEHNR and FQNEAQ (reference sequence). DNA for the CDR3: TGTGCCAGCAGCTTAGAGTCGGGTTGGAACACCGGGGAGCTGTTTTTT. Translation gives CASSLESGWNTGELFF.